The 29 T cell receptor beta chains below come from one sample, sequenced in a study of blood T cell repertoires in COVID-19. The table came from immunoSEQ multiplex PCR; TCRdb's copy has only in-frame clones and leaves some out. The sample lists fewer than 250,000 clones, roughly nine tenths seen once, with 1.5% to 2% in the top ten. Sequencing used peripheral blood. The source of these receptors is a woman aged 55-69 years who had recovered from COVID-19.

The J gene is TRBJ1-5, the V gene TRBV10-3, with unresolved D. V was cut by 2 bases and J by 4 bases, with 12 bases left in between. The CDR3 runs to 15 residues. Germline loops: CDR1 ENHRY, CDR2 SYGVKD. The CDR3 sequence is CAISEKPNGNQPQHF. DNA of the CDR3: TGTGCCATCAGTGAGAAACCGAACGGTAATCAGCCCCAGCATTTT.

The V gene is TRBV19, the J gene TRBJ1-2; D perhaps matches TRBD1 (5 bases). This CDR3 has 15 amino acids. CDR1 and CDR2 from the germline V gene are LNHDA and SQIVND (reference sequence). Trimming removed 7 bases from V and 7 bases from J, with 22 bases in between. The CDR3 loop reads CASKTPSQGTFGYTF. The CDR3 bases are TGTGCCAGTAAAACCCCCTCGCAGGGAACGTTTGGCTACACCTTC. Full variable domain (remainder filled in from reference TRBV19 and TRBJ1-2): DGGITQSPKYLFRKEGQNVTLSCEQNLNHDAMYWYRQDPGQGLRLIYYSQIVNDFQKGDIAEGYSVSREKKESFPLTVTSAQKNPTAFYLCASKTPSQGTFGYTFGSGTRLTVV.

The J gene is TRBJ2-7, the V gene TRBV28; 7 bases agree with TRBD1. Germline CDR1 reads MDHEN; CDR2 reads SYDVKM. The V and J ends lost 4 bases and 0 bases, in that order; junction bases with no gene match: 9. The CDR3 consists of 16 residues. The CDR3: CASSWNTGVNSYEQYF. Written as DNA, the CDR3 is TGTGCCAGCAGTTGGAACACAGGGGTGAACTCCTACGAGCAGTACTTC.

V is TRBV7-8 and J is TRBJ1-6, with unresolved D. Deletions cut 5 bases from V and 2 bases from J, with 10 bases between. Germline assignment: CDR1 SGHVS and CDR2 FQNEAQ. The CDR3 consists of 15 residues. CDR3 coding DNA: TGTGCCAGCAGCGCTCAGGTGGCCTATAATTCACCCCTCCACTTT. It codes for CASSAQVAYNSPLHF.

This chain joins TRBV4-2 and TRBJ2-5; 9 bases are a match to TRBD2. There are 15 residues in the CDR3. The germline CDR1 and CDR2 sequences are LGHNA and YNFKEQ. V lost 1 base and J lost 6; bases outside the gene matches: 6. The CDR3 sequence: CASSQGDSGGKTQYF. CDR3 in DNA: TGTGCCAGCAGCCAAGGTGATAGCGGGGGCAAGACCCAGTACTTC.

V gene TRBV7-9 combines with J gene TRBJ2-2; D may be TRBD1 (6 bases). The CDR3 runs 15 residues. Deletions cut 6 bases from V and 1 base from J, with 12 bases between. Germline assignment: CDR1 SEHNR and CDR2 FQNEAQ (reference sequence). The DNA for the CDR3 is TGTGCCAGCAGTTACCCGACAGGGAACACCGGGGAGCTGTTTTTT. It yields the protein CASSYPTGNTGELFF.

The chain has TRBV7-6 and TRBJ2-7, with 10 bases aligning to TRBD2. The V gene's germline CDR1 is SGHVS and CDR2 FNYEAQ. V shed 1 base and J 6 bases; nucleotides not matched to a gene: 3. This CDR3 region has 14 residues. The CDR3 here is CASSLEGLALEQYF. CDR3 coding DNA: TGTGCCAGCAGCTTAGAGGGACTAGCGCTCGAGCAGTACTTC.

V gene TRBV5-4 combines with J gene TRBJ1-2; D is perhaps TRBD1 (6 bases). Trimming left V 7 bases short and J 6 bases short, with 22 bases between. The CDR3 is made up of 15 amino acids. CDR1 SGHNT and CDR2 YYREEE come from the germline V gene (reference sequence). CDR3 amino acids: CASAALNRDMHGYTF. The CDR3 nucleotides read TGTGCCAGCGCGGCCCTAAACAGGGATATGCATGGCTACACCTTC.

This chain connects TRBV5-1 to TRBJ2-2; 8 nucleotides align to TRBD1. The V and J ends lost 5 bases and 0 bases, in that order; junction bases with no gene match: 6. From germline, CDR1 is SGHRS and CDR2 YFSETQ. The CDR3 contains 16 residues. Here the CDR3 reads CASSDPGQANTGELFF. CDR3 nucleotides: TGCGCCAGCAGTGACCCGGGACAGGCGAACACCGGGGAGCTGTTTTTT.

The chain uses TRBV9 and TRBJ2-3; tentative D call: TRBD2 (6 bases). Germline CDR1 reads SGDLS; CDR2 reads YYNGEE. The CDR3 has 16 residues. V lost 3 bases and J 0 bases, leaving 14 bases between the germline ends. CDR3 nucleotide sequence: TGTGCCAGCAGCGCGGTTTTAGCGGTGAGCACAGATACGCAGTATTTT. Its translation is CASSAVLAVSTDTQYF. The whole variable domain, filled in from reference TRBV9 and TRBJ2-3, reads DSGVTQTPKHLITATGQRVTLRCSPRSGDLSVYWYQQSLDQGLQFLIQYYNGEERAKGNILERFSAQQFPDLHSELNLSSLELGDSALYFCASSAVLAVSTDTQYFGPGTRLTVL.

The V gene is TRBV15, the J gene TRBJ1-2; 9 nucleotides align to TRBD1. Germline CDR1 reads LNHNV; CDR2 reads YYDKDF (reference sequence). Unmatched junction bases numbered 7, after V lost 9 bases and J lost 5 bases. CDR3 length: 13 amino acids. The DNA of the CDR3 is TGTGCCACTAGGGGGGACAGGGTATATGGCTACACCTTC. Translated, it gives CATRGDRVYGYTF.

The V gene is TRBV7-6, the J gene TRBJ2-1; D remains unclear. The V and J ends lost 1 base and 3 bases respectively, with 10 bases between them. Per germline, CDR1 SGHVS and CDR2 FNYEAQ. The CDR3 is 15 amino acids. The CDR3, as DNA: TGTGCCAGCAGCTTAGGAGGCGGCAGCTACAATGAGCAGTTCTTC. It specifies CASSLGGGSYNEQFF.

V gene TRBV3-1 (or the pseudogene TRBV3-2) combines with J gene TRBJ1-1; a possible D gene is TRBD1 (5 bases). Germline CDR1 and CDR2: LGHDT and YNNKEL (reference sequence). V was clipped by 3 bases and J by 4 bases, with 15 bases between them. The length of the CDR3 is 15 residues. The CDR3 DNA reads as TGTGCCAGCAGCCACCCCCCGGGGGAGGGCACTGAAGCTTTCTTT. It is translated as CASSHPPGEGTEAFF.

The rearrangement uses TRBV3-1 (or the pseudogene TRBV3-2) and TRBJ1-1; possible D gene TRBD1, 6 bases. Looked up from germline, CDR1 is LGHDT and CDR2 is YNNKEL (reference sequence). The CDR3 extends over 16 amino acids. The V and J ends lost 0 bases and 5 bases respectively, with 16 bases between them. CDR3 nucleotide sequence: TGTGCCAGCAGCCAAGAAAGAAGGACAGAGTTGACTGAAGCTTTCTTT. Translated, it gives CASSQERRTELTEAFF.

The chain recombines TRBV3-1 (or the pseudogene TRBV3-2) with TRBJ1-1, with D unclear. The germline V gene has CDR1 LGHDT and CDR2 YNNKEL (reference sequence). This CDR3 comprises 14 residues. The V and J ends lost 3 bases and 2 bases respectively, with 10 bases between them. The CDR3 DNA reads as TGTGCCAGCAGCCAGAGGTCCCCTAACACTGAAGCTTTCTTT. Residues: CASSQRSPNTEAFF.

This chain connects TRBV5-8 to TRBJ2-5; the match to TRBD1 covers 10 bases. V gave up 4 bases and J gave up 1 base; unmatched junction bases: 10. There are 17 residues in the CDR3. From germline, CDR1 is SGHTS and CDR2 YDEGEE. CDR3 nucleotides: TGTGCCAGCAGCACGGGACAGGGGACTCCTTCCCAAGAGACCCAGTACTTC. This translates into CASSTGQGTPSQETQYF.

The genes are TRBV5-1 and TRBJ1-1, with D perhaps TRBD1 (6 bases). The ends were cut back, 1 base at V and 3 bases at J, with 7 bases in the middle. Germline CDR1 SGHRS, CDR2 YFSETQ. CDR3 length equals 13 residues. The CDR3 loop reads CASSLNRDTEAFF. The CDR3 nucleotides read TGCGCCAGCAGCTTGAACAGGGACACTGAAGCTTTCTTT.

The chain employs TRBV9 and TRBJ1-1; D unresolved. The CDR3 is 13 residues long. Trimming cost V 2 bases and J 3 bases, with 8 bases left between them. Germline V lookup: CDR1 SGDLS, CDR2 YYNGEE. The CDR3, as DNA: TGTGCCAGCAGCGTGGGCCAGCACACTGAAGCTTTCTTT. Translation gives CASSVGQHTEAFF.

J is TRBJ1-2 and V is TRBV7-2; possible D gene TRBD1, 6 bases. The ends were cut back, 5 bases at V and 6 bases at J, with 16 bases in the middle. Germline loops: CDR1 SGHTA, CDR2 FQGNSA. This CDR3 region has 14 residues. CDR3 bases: TGTGCCAGCAGCCCCGGACAGAGGGATGATGGCTACACCTTC. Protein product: CASSPGQRDDGYTF.

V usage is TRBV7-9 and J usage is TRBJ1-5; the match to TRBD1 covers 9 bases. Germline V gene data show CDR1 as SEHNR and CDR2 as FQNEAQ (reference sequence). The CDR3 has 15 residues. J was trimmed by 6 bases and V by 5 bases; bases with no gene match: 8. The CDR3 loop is CASSAGTGQGQPQHF. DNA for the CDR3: TGTGCCAGCAGCGCCGGGACAGGGCAGGGTCAGCCCCAGCATTTT. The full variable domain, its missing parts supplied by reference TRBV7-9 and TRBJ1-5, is DTGVSQNPRHKITKRGQNVTFRCDPISEHNRLYWYRQTLGQGPEFLTYFQNEAQLEKSRLLSDRFSAERPKGSFSTLEIQRTEQGDSAMYLCASSAGTGQGQPQHFGDGTRLSIL.

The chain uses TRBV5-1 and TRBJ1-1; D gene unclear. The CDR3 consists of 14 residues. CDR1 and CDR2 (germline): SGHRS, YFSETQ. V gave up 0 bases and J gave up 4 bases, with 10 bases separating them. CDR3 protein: CASSLAEEGTEAFF. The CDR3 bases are TGCGCCAGCAGCTTGGCCGAGGAGGGCACTGAAGCTTTCTTT.

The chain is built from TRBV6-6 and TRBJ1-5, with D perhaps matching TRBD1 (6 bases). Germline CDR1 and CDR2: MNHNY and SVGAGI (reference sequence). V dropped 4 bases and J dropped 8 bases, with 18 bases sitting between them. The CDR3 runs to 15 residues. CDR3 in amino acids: CASSLNAGPGEPQHF. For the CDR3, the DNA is TGTGCCAGCAGTTTAAACGCAGGGCCAGGGGAGCCCCAGCATTTT.

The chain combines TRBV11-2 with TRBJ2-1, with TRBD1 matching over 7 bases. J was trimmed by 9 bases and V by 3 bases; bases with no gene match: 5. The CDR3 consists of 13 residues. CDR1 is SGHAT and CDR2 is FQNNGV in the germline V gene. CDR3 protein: CASSFGDRGEQFF. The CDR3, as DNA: TGTGCCAGCAGCTTTGGGGACAGAGGTGAGCAGTTCTTC. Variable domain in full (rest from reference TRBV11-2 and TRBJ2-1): EAGVAQSPRYKIIEKRQSVAFWCNPISGHATLYWYQQILGQGPKLLIQFQNNGVVDDSQLPKDRFSAERLKGVDSTLKIQPAKLEDSAVYLCASSFGDRGEQFFGPGTRLTVL.

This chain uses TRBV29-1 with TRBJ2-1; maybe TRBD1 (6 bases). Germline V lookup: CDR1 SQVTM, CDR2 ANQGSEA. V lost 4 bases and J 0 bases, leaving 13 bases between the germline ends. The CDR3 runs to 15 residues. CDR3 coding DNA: TGCAGCGTTGCCGGGACACCGAGCTCCTACAATGAGCAGTTCTTC. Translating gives CSVAGTPSSYNEQFF.

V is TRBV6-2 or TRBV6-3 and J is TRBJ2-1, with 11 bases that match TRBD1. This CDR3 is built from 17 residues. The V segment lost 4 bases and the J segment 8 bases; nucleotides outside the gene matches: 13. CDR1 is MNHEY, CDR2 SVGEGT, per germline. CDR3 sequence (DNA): TGTGCCAGCAGTTTACGGGACAGGGGGTTGGGATATGATGAGCAGTTCTTC. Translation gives CASSLRDRGLGYDEQFF.

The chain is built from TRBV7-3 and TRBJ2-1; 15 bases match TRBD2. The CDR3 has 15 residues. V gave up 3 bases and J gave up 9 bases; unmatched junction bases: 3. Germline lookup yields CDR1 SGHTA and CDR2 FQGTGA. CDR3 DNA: TGTGCCAGCAGCTTGGGGACTAGCGGGGGGAGTGAGCAGTTCTTC. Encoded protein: CASSLGTSGGSEQFF.

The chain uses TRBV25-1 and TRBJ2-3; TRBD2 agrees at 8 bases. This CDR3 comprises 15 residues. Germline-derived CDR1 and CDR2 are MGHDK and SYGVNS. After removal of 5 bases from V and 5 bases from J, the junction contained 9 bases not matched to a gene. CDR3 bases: TGTGCCAGCAGTCCCCCCGGGGGGGCCCTAGATACGCAGTATTTT. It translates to CASSPPGGALDTQYF.

As DNA, the CDR3 is TGCGCCAGCAGCCCGGGACACCCTGAAAAACTGTTTTTT. It is translated as CASSPGHPEKLFF. The rearrangement uses TRBV4-1 and TRBJ1-4; D may be TRBD1 (6 bases). Germline CDR1 reads MGHRA; CDR2 reads YSYEKL. Between the trimmed V and J ends, which lost 4 bases and 7 bases, there was a span of 10 bases. The CDR3 consists of 13 residues.

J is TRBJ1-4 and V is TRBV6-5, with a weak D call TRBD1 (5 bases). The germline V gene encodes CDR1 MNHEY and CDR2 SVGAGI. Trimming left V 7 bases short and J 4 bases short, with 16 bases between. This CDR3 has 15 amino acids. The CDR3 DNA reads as TGTGCCAGCACTACAATGGGACTCTATAATGAAAAACTGTTTTTT. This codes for CASTTMGLYNEKLFF.